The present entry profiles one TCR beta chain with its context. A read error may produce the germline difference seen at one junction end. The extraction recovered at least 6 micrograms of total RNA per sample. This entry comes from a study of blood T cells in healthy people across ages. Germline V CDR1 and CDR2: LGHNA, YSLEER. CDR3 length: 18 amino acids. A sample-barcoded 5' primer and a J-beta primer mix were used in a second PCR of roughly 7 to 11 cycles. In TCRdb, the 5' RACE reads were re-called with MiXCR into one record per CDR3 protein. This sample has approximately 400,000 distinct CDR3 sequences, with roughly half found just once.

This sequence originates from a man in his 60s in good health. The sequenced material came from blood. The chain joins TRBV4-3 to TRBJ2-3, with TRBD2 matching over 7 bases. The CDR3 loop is CAGSQDRRAGLLTDTQYF. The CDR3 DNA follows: TGCGCCGGCAGCCAAGATCGTCGAGCGGGGCTTCTCACAGATACGCAGTATTTT.